This T cell receptor (beta chain) appears in the sequencing data of a study of Ad26.COV2.S vaccination and SARS-CoV-2 variants. Regarding the study as a whole: Measurements of TCR breadth and depth may have given underestimates of the total T cell responses. Breadth, reportedly substantial, characterized the spike-specific CD8+ and CD4+ T cell responses after vaccination.

CDR3 length: 15 amino acids. The V end lost 7 bases, the J end lost 2 bases, and 15 bases lay between the germline ends. Per germline, CDR1 KGHDR and CDR2 SFDVKD. Remarks on this clone: What it binds is unknown.

As to treatment: about 20 received Ad26.COV2.S at low or high dose, single or two shots; 5 received placebo; per-sample allocation not given. Samples were taken on day 63 after the first vaccine or placebo injection. In Boston, the donor was an adult between 18-55 years of age. The data were produced by immunoSEQ multiplex PCR, yet TCRdb's version contains in-frame clones alone and is incomplete. The profile covers 200,000 to 300,000 clones, with roughly 90% appearing a single time and about 10% taken by the ten largest. The sequence was obtained from a person between 18 and 65 years old who received the Ad26.COV2.S COVID-19 vaccine or a placebo. The source was peripheral blood, collected in a trial of Ad26.COV2.S vaccine versus placebo. This rearrangement joins TRBV24-1 to TRBJ2-3; tentatively, D is TRBD1 or TRBD2 (6 bases each). CDR3 sequence (DNA): TGTGCCACCAGCAAGGGGGGCCTCAACACAGATACGCAGTATTTT. Translated: CATSKGGLNTDTQYF.